The 18 T cell receptor beta chains listed next were all sequenced from one sample in a study of beta chain features in type 1 diabetes. Every bit of the isolated RNA underwent reverse transcription, so sequencing read expressed TCRB transcripts. Repertoires were generated with immunoSEQ multiplex PCR, while TCRdb's copy carries only in-frame clones and drops some. The sample comprises hundreds of thousands of clones, less than 20% of which are singletons, and about 0.093% rests with the top ten. The sequenced material came from naive CD4+ T cells from blood. The receptors were gathered from a man aged 18 to 29 in good health.

This clone was seen a few times. This chain connects TRBV2 to TRBJ2-7; 10 bases match TRBD2. The CDR3 spans 14 residues. The J segment lost 3 bases and the V segment lost 6 bases, leaving 5 bases of the junction unmatched. Germline V CDR1 and CDR2: SNHLY, FYNNEI. This CDR3 is CASSRTSGDYEQYF. The CDR3 DNA follows: TGTGCCAGCAGCAGGACTAGCGGAGACTACGAGCAGTACTTC.

This chain joins TRBV11-1 and TRBJ2-2; D remains unclear. Germline-derived CDR1 and CDR2 are SGHAT and FQDESV (reference sequence). There are 14 residues in the CDR3. Deletions cut 3 bases from V and 6 bases from J, with 11 bases between. The CDR3 DNA follows: TGTGCCAGCAGCTTCGCCGGATTTGCCGGGGAGCTGTTTTTT. The encoded protein is CASSFAGFAGELFF.

This clone was detected only a few times. The rearrangement links TRBV9 to TRBJ2-5, with D perhaps being TRBD1 or TRBD2 (5 bases each). This CDR3 has 14 amino acids. Trimming stripped 0 bases from V and 5 bases from J, with 11 bases between. Germline V lookup: CDR1 SGDLS, CDR2 YYNGEE. CDR3 sequence (DNA): TGTGCCAGCAGCGTAGCTTCGGGGCTGGAGACCCAGTACTTC. Its translation: CASSVASGLETQYF.

The sample holds a few counts of this clone. The chain carries TRBV28 and TRBJ2-1; 14 nucleotides align to TRBD2. CDR3 length: 13 amino acids. The V gene end was trimmed by 8 bases and the J gene end by 7 bases; junction bases not matched to a gene: 1. Germline assignment: CDR1 MDHEN and CDR2 SYDVKM. CDR3 DNA: TGTGCCAGCCGGACTAGCGGGAGGAATGAGCAGTTCTTC. Protein sequence: CASRTSGRNEQFF. Full variable domain (rest looked up from reference TRBV28 and TRBJ2-1): DVKVTQSSRYLVKRTGEKVFLECVQDMDHENMFWYRQDPGLGLRLIYFSYDVKMKEKGDIPEGYSVSREKKERFSLILESASTNQTSMYLCASRTSGRNEQFFGPGTRLTVL.

The CDR3 DNA follows: TGTGCCAGCAGTTACCGGACTAGCGGGAGACAAGAGACCCAGTACTTC. The encoded protein is CASSYRTSGRQETQYF. This chain connects TRBV28 to TRBJ2-5; 13 bases are shared with TRBD2. The junction had 4 bases not matched to a gene; V was cut back by 4 bases and J by 2 bases. Germline-derived CDR1 and CDR2 are MDHEN and SYDVKM. CDR3 length equals 16 residues. Full variable domain (rest looked up from reference TRBV28 and TRBJ2-5): DVKVTQSSRYLVKRTGEKVFLECVQDMDHENMFWYRQDPGLGLRLIYFSYDVKMKEKGDIPEGYSVSREKKERFSLILESASTNQTSMYLCASSYRTSGRQETQYFGPGTRLLVL.

This clone turned up a few times. The chain has TRBV29-1 and TRBJ2-5; D is perhaps TRBD1 (6 bases). V gave up 1 base and J gave up 3 bases, with 15 bases separating them. CDR1 is SQVTM and CDR2 is ANQGSEA in the germline V gene. The CDR3 extends over 15 amino acids. The CDR3: CSVEGGQGWKETQYF. CDR3 nucleotides: TGCAGCGTTGAAGGGGGGCAGGGGTGGAAAGAGACCCAGTACTTC. Variable domain in full (rest from reference TRBV29-1 and TRBJ2-5): SAVISQKPSRDICQRGTSLTIQCQVDSQVTMMFWYRQQPGQSLTLIATANQGSEATYESGFVIDKFPISRPNLTFSTLTVSNMSPEDSSIYLCSVEGGQGWKETQYFGPGTRLLVL.

This chain links TRBV27 with TRBJ1-4, with TRBD1 matching 9 bases. The germline CDR1 and CDR2 sequences are MNHEY and SMNVEV (reference sequence). This CDR3 has 16 residues. V shed 5 bases and J 7 bases; nucleotides not matched to a gene: 11. The CDR3 loop is CASSRNLDRGAEKLFF. The CDR3 nucleotides read TGTGCCAGCAGTAGAAATCTTGACAGGGGGGCTGAAAAACTGTTTTTT.

This clone has a handful of counts. The chain employs TRBV27 and TRBJ1-2; possible D gene TRBD1, 5 bases. Trimming stripped 9 bases from V and 8 bases from J, with 16 bases between. Germline V gene lookup returns CDR1 MNHEY and CDR2 SMNVEV (reference sequence). There are 12 residues in the CDR3. The CDR3 nucleotides are TGTGCCAGTAAAGGGACCGGGGGAGGCTACACCTTC. This sequence encodes CASKGTGGGYTF.

This chain links TRBV4-1 with TRBJ2-7, with D perhaps matching TRBD1 (6 bases). Germline V gives CDR1 MGHRA, CDR2 YSYEKL. V lost 1 base and J 5 bases, leaving 12 bases between the germline ends. The CDR3 runs to 14 residues. For the CDR3, the DNA is TGCGCCAGCAGCCAAGGGAACAGGGTAAACGAGCAGTACTTC. Amino acid sequence: CASSQGNRVNEQYF.

CDR3 DNA sequence: TGTGCCAGCACCCTCCTTCTAGCGGGGGCCAGTGAGCAGTTCTTC. As protein: CASTLLLAGASEQFF. The chain employs TRBV2 and TRBJ2-1; the match to TRBD2 covers 10 bases. CDR3 size: 15 residues. Per the germline V gene, CDR1 is SNHLY and CDR2 is FYNNEI. J was trimmed by 9 bases and V by 7 bases; bases with no gene match: 12.

The chain uses TRBV27 and TRBJ2-7; possibly TRBD2 for D (8 bases). V was trimmed by 6 bases and J by 6 bases, leaving 21 bases between them. CDR3 length: 15 residues. Germline CDR1 is MNHEY and CDR2 is SMNVEV (reference sequence). The CDR3 loop is CASSGRGQGVGEQYF. The CDR3 nucleotides read TGTGCCAGCAGCGGGAGGGGGCAGGGCGTCGGCGAGCAGTACTTC.

This clone has only a few counts. The chain carries TRBV7-8 and TRBJ2-1, with 9 bases lining up with TRBD1. In germline, CDR1 is SGHVS, CDR2 FQNEAQ. This CDR3 has 15 residues. Losses at the gene ends were 5 bases for V and 3 bases for J; bases not matched to a gene: 5. The CDR3: CASSRTGDGYNEQFF. Here the CDR3 DNA reads TGTGCCAGCAGCCGGACAGGGGATGGCTACAATGAGCAGTTCTTC.

This clone was seen more than once but under ten times. The chain links TRBV19 to TRBJ2-7, with 9 positions matching TRBD2. The length of the CDR3 is 14 residues. Per germline, CDR1 LNHDA and CDR2 SQIVND (reference sequence). With 5 bases clipped from V and 2 bases from J, the junction kept 4 bases outside the gene matches. The CDR3 region is CASSAGGNPYEQYF. In nucleotides, the CDR3 is TGTGCCAGTAGTGCGGGGGGGAACCCCTACGAGCAGTACTTC.

The J gene is TRBJ2-7, the V gene TRBV6-5; the D gene is possibly TRBD2 (6 bases). The V gene's germline CDR1 is MNHEY and CDR2 SVGAGI. This CDR3 region has 15 residues. V lost 10 bases, J lost 1 base, and 20 bases lay in between. CDR3 bases: TGTGCCACCCTAGCGAGGCGGGGTAGATCCTACGAGCAGTACTTC. Its protein is CATLARRGRSYEQYF.

In this sample, this clone turned up a few times. The rearrangement links TRBV30 to TRBJ1-1, with D possibly being TRBD1 (5 bases). Between the trimmed V and J ends, which lost 2 bases and 3 bases, there was a span of 13 bases. Germline lookup yields CDR1 GTSNPN and CDR2 SVGIG (reference sequence). The CDR3 loop spans 14 amino acids. For the CDR3, the DNA is TGTGCCTGGAGTTTGGGGCCGAGGTACACTGAAGCTTTCTTT. It specifies CAWSLGPRYTEAFF. The full variable domain, rest sourced from reference TRBV30 and TRBJ1-1, is SQTIHQWPATLVQPVGSPLSLECTVEGTSNPNLYWYRQAAGRGLQLLFYSVGIGQISSEVPQNLSASRPQDRQFILSSKKLLLSDSGFYLCAWSLGPRYTEAFFGQGTRLTVV.

This clone came up a few times. The chain couples TRBV30 to TRBJ1-1, with a possible D match to TRBD1 (6 bases). V was cut by 2 bases and J by 7 bases, with 20 bases left in between. Germline V CDR1 and CDR2: GTSNPN, SVGIG (reference sequence). The CDR3 covers 15 residues. CDR3 nucleotides: TGTGCCTGGAGTCAAGAACAGGGCGTAATCGGTGAAGCTTTCTTT. This sequence encodes CAWSQEQGVIGEAFF.

This clone occurred a few times. The gene calls are TRBV5-1 and TRBJ2-3, with 10 nucleotides matching TRBD1. Germline values: CDR1 SGHRS, CDR2 YFSETQ. The CDR3 contains 16 residues. V was clipped by 0 bases and J by 4 bases; unmatched bases: 5. The CDR3 is CASSLDTGTGADTQYF. The CDR3 bases are TGCGCCAGCAGCTTGGATACCGGGACAGGGGCAGATACGCAGTATTTT.

In its sample, this clone was seen a few times. The chain carries TRBV25-1 and TRBJ1-3; tentatively, D is TRBD1 (6 bases). The CDR3 sequence is 16 residues long. With 4 bases removed from V and 9 bases from J, the gap between germline ends came to 22 bases. Germline assignment: CDR1 MGHDK and CDR2 SYGVNS. CDR3 protein: CASSVTTGSIASTIYF. The CDR3 region has the DNA TGTGCCAGCAGTGTAACTACAGGGTCTATCGCATCCACCATATATTTT.